This T cell receptor beta chain was observed in a study of blood T cells in healthy people across ages. Study-wide points: PBMCs were not sorted, which prevented a conclusive comparison of naive versus antigen-experienced cells. The authors considered diversity estimates from one million T cells to be underestimates.

It was with a sample-barcoded 5' primer and a J-beta primer mix that a second PCR of roughly 7 to 12 cycles was run. TCRdb reprocessed the 5' RACE reads via MiXCR and lists one record per CDR3 protein. The data show some 670,000 distinct CDR3 sequences, 52% seen once. Germline CDR1 reads SGHTA; CDR2 reads FQGTGA. V lost 1 base, J lost 5 bases, and 7 bases lay in between. This CDR3 has 13 residues. As regards this clonotype: Its antigen is not identified. This may come from a read error, since a much larger clone is one base off.

The clonotype comes from an elderly woman in good health. The chain combines TRBV7-3 with TRBJ2-3; D ambiguous. The sequenced material came from blood. CDR3 nucleotide sequence: TGTGCCAGCAGCTTAATATTGGGAGATACGCAGTATTTT. Protein sequence: CASSLILGDTQYF.